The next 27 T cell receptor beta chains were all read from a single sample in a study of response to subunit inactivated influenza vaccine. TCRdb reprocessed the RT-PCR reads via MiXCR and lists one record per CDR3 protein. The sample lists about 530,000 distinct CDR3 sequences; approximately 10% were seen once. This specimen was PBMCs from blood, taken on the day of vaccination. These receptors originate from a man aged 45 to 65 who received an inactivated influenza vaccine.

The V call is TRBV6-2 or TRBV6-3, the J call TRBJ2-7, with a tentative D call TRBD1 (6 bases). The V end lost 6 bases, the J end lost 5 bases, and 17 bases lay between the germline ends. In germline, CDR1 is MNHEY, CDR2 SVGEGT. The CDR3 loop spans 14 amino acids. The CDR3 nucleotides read TGTGCCAGCAGCAAAAACAGGGTCATCCACGAGCAGTACTTC. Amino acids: CASSKNRVIHEQYF.

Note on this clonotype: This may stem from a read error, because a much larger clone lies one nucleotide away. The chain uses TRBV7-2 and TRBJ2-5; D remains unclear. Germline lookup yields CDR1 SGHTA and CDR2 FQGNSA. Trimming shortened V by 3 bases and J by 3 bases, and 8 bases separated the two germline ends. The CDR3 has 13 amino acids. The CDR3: CASSFWGKETQYF. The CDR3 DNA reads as TGTGCCAGCAGCTTCTGGGGAAAAGAGACCCAGTACTTC.

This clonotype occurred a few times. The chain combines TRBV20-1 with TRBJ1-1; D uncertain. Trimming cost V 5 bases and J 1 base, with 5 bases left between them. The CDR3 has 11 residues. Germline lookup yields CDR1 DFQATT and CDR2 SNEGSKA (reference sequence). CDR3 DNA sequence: TGCAGTGCTTTCCGGAACACTGAAGCTTTCTTT. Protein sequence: CSAFRNTEAFF.

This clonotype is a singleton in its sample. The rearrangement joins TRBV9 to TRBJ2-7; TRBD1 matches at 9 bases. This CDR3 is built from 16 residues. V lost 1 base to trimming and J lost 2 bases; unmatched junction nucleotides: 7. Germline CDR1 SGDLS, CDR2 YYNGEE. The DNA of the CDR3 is TGTGCCAGCAGCGTAAGTCCGGGGACAGGGACCTACGAGCAGTACTTC. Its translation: CASSVSPGTGTYEQYF.

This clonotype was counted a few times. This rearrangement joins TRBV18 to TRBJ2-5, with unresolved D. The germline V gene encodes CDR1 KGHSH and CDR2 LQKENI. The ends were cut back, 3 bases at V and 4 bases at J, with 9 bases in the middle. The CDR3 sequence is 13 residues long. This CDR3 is CASSPLRVETQYF. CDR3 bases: TGTGCCAGCTCACCCCTGAGAGTAGAGACCCAGTACTTC.

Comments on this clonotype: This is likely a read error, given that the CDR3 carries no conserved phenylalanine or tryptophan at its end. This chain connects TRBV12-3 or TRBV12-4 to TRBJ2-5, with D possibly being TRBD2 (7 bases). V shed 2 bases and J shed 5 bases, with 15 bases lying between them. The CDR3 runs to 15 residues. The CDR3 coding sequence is TGTGCCAGCAGTTTAATGGGGGGGGCGCGGGAGACCCAGTACTTA. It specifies CASSLMGGARETQYL.

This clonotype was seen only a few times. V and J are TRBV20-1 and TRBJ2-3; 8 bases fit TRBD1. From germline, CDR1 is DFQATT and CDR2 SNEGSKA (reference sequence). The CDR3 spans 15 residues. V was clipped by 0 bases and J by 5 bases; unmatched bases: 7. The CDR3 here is CSARDRRGRGDTQYF. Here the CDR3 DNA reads TGCAGTGCTAGAGATCGCAGGGGGCGGGGAGATACGCAGTATTTT.

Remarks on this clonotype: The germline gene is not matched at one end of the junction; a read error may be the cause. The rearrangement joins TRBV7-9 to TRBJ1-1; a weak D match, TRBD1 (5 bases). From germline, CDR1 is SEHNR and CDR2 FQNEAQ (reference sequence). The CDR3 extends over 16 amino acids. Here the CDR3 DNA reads TGTCCCAGCAGCGCCCCCGGCGGGGGGACGGACACTGAAGCTTTCTTT. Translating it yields CPSSAPGGGTDTEAFF.

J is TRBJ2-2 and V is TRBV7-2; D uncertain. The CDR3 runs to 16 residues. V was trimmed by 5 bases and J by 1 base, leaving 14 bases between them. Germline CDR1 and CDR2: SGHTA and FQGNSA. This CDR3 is CASSPSPFGNTGELFF. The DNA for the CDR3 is TGTGCCAGCAGCCCATCCCCTTTCGGGAACACCGGGGAGCTGTTTTTT.

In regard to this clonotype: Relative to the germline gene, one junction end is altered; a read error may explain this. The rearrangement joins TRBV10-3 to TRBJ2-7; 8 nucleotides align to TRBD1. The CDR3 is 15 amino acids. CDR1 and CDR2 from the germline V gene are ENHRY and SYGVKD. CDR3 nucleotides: TGTGCCACAACACCGGAGGGGGACAGGTCCGTCTTGTTCGGATTC. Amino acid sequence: CATTPEGDRSVLFGF.

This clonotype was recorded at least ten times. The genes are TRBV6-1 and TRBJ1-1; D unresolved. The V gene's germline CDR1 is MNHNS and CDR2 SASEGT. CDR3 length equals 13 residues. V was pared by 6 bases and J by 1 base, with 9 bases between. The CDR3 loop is CASRRRENTEAFF. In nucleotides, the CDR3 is TGTGCCAGCAGACGTCGGGAGAACACTGAAGCTTTCTTT.

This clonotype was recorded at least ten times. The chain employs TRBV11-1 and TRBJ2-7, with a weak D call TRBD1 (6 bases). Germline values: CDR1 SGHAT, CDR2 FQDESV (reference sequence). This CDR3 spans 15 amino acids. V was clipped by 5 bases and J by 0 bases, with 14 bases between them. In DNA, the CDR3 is TGTGCCAGCAGCCCCCGGGACAAAGTCTCCTACGAGCAGTACTTC. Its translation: CASSPRDKVSYEQYF.

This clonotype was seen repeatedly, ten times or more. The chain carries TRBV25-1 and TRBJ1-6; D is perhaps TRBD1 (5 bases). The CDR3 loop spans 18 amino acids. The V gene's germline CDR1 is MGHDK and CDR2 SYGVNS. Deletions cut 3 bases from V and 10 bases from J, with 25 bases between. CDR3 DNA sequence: TGTGCCAGCAGTGATTCTTGGAGGGGCTCGGGTGGAATCTCACCCCTCCACTTT. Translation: CASSDSWRGSGGISPLHF.

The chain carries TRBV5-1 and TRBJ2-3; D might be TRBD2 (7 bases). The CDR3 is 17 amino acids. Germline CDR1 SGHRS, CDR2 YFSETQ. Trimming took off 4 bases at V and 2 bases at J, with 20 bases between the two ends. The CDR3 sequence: CASSLMGGDTNTDTQYF. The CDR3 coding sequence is TGCGCCAGCAGCCTGATGGGGGGGGACACTAACACAGATACGCAGTATTTT.

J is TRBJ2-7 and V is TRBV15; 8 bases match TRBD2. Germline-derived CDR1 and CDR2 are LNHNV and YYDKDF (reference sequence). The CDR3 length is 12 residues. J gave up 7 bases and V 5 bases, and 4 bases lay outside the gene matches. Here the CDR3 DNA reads TGTGCCACCAGCGCGGGGGGAGGTGAGCAGTACTTC. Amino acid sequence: CATSAGGGEQYF. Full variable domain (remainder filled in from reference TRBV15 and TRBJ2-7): DAMVIQNPRYQVTQFGKPVTLSCSQTLNHNVMYWYQQKSSQAPKLLFHYYDKDFNNEADTPDNFQSRRPNTSFCFLDIRSPGLGDTAMYLCATSAGGGEQYFGPGTRLTVT.

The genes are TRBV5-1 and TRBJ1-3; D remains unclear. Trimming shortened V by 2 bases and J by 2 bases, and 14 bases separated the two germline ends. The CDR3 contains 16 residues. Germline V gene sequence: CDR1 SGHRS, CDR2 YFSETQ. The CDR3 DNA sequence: TGCGCCAGCAGCTTCAGTTCTGGTGGACCTGGAAACACCATATATTTT. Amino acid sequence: CASSFSSGGPGNTIYF. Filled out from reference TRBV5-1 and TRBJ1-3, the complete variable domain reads KAGVTQTPRYLIKTRGQQVTLSCSPISGHRSVSWYQQTPGQGLQFLFEYFSETQRNKGNFPGRFSGRQFSNSRSEMNVSTLELGDSALYLCASSFSSGGPGNTIYFGEGSWLTVV.

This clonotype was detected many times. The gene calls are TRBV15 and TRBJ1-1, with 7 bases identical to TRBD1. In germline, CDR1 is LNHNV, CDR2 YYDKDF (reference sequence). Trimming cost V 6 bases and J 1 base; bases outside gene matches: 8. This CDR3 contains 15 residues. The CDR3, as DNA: TGTGCCACCAGGTTGGGGGAGGGGGCGAACACTGAAGCTTTCTTT. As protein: CATRLGEGANTEAFF.

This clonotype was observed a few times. The CDR3 is CASSQDRHTEAFF. The CDR3 nucleotides read TGTGCCAGCAGCCAAGATAGGCACACTGAAGCTTTCTTT. This chain joins TRBV14 and TRBJ1-1; D unresolved. The CDR3 totals 13 residues. The V end lost 0 bases, the J end lost 3 bases, and 5 bases lay between the germline ends. Germline CDR1 SGHDN, CDR2 FVKESK.

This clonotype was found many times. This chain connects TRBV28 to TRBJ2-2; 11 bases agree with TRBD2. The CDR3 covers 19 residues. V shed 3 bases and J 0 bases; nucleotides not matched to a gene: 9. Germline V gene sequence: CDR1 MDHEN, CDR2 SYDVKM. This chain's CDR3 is CASSFPTSGATTNTGELFF. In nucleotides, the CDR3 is TGTGCCAGCAGTTTCCCGACTAGCGGGGCCACTACGAACACCGGGGAGCTGTTTTTT.

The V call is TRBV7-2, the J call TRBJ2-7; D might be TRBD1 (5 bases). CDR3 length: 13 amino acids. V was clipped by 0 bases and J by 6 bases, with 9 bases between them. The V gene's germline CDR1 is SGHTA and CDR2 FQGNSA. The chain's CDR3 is CASSLAGVPEQYF. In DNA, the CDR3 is TGTGCCAGCAGCTTAGCAGGGGTTCCCGAGCAGTACTTC. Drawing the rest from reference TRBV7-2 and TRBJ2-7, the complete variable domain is GAGVSQSPSNKVTEKGKDVELRCDPISGHTALYWYRQSLGQGLEFLIYFQGNSAPDKSGLPSDRFSAERTGGSVSTLTIQRTQQEDSAVYLCASSLAGVPEQYFGPGTRLTVT.

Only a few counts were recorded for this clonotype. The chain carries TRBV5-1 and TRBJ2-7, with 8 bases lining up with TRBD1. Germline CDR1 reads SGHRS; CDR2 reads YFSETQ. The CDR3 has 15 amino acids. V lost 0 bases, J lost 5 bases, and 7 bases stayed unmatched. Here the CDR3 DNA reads TGCGCCAGCAGCTTGGAAATCGCAGGGGGCAACGAGCAGTACTTC. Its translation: CASSLEIAGGNEQYF.

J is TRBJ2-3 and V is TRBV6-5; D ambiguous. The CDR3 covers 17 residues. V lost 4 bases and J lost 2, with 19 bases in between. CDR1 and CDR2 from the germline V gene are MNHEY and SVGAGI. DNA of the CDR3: TGTGCCAGCAGTTTCACTACTCGGCGTCTGAACACAGATACGCAGTATTTT. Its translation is CASSFTTRRLNTDTQYF.

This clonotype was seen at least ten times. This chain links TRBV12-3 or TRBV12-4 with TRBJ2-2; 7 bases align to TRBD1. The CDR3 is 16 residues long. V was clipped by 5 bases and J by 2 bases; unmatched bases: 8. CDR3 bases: TGTGCCAGCAGTGATGTCGGGACAGAAAACACCGGGGAGCTGTTTTTT. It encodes CASSDVGTENTGELFF.

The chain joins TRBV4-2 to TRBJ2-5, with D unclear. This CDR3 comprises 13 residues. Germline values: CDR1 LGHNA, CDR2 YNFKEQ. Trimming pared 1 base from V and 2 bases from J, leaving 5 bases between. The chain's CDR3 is CASSQVGQETQYF. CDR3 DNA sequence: TGTGCCAGCAGCCAAGTTGGGCAAGAGACCCAGTACTTC.

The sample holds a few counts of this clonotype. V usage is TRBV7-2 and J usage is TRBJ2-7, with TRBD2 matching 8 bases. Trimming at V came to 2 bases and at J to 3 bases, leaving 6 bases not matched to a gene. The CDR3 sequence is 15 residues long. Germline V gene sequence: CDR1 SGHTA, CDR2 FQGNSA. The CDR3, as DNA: TGTGCCAGCAGCTTATTCGAGCGGGGGAGCTACGAGCAGTACTTC. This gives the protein CASSLFERGSYEQYF. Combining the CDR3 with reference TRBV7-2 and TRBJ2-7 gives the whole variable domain GAGVSQSPSNKVTEKGKDVELRCDPISGHTALYWYRQSLGQGLEFLIYFQGNSAPDKSGLPSDRFSAERTGGSVSTLTIQRTQQEDSAVYLCASSLFERGSYEQYFGPGTRLTVT.

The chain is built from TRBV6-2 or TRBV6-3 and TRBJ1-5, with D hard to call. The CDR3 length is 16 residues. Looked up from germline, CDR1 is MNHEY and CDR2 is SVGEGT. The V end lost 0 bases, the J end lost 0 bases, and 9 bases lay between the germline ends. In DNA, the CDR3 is TGTGCCAGCAGTTACTCGATTCTGAATAGCAATCAGCCCCAGCATTTT. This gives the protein CASSYSILNSNQPQHF.

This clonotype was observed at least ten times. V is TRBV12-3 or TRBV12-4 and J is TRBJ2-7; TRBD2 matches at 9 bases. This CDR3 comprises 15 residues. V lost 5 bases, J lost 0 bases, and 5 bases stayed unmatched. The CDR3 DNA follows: TGTGCCAGCAGTCGTACTAGCGGGTCCTCCTACGAGCAGTACTTC. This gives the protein CASSRTSGSSYEQYF.